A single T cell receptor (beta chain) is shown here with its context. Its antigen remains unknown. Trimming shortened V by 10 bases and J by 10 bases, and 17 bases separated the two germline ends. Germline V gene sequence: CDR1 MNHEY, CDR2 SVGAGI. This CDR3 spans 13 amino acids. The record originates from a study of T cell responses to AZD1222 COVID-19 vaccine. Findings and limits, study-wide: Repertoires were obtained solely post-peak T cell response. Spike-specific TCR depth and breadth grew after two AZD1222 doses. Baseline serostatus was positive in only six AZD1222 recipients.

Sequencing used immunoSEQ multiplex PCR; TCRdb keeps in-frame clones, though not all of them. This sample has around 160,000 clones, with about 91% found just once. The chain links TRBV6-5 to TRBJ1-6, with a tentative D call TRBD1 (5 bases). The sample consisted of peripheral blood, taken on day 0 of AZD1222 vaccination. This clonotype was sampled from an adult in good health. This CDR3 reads CATTLGTISPLHF. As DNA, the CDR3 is TGTGCCACCACCCTGGGGACCATCTCACCCCTCCACTTT.